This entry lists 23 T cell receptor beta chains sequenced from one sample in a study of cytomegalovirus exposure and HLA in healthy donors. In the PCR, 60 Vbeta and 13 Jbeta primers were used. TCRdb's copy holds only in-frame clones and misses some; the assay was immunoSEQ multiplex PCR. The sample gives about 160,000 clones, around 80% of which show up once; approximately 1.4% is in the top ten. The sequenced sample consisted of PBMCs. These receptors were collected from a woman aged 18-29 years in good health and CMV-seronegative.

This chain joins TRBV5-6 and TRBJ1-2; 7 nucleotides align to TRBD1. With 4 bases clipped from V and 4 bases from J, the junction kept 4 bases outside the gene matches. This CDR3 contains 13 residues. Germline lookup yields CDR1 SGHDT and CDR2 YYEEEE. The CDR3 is CASSPGGSYGYTF. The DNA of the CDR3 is TGTGCCAGCAGCCCAGGGGGGAGCTATGGCTACACCTTC. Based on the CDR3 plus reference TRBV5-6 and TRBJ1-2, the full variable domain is DAGVTQSPTHLIKTRGQQVTLRCSPKSGHDTVSWYQQALGQGPQFIFQYYEEEERQRGNFPDRFSGHQFPNYSSELNVNALLLGDSALYLCASSPGGSYGYTFGSGTRLTVV.

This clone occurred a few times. CDR3 protein: CASSQAFLAEQYF. The CDR3 DNA reads TGTGCCAGCAGCCAAGCGTTTTTGGCCGAGCAGTACTTC. The rearrangement joins TRBV14 to TRBJ2-7; D gene unclear. The CDR3 is 13 amino acids. Between the trimmed V and J ends, which lost 1 base and 6 bases, there was a span of 10 bases. Germline V CDR1 and CDR2: SGHDN, FVKESK.

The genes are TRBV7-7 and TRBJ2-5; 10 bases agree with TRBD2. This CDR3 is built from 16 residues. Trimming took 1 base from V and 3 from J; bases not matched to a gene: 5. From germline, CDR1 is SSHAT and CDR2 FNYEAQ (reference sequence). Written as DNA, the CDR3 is TGTGCCAGCAGCTTAGGGCTAGCGGGGGCCAAAGAGACCCAGTACTTC. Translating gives CASSLGLAGAKETQYF. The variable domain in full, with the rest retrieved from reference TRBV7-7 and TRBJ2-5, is GAGVSQSPRYKVTKRGQDVTLRCDPISSHATLYWYQQALGQGPEFLTYFNYEAQPDKSGLPSDRFSAERPEGSISTLTIQRTEQRDSAMYRCASSLGLAGAKETQYFGPGTRLLVL.

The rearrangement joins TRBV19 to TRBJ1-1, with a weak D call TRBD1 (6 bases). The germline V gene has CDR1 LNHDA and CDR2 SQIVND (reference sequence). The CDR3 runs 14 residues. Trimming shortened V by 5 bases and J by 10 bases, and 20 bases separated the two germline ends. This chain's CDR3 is CASSLGHPVPVAFF. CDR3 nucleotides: TGTGCCAGTAGTTTGGGACACCCTGTTCCCGTAGCTTTCTTT.

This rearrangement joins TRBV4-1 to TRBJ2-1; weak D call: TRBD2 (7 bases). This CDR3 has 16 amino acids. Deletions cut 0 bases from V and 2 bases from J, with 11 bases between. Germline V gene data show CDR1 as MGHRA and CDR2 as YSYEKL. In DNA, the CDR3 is TGCGCCAGCAGCCAAGAAACCGGGGGGCCCTACAATGAGCAGTTCTTC. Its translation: CASSQETGGPYNEQFF.

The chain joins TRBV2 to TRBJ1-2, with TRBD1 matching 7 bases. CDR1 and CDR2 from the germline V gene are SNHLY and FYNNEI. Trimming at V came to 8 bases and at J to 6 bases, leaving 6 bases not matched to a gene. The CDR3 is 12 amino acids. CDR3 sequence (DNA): TGTGCCAGCGCCGGAGGGACAGATGGCTACACCTTC. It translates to CASAGGTDGYTF. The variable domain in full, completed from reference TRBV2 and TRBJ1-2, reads EPEVTQTPSHQVTQMGQEVILRCVPISNHLYFYWYRQILGQKVEFLVSFYNNEISEKSEIFDDQFSVERPDGSNFTLKIRSTKLEDSAMYFCASAGGTDGYTFGSGTRLTVV.

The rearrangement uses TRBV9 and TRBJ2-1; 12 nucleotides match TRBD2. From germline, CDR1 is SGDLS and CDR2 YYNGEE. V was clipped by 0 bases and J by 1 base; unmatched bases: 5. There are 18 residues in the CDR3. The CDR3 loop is CASSVGRLAGVSYNEQFF. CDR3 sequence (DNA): TGTGCCAGCAGCGTAGGGCGACTAGCGGGGGTTTCCTACAATGAGCAGTTCTTC.

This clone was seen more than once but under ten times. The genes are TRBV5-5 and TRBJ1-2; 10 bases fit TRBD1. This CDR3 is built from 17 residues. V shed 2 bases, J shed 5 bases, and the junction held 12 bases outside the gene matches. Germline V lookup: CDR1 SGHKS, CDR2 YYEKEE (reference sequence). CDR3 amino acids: CASSFTTGGFGVYGYTF. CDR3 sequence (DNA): TGTGCCAGCAGCTTCACGACAGGGGGCTTCGGGGTTTATGGCTACACCTTC. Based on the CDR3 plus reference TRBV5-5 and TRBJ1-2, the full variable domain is DAGVTQSPTHLIKTRGQQVTLRCSPISGHKSVSWYQQVLGQGPQFIFQYYEKEERGRGNFPDRFSARQFPNYSSELNVNALLLGDSALYLCASSFTTGGFGVYGYTFGSGTRLTVV.

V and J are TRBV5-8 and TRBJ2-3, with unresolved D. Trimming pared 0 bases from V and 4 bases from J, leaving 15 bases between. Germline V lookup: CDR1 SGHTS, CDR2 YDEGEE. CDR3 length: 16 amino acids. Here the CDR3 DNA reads TGTGCCAGCAGCTTGGTTACGGAGCTCCGGTCAGATACGCAGTATTTT. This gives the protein CASSLVTELRSDTQYF. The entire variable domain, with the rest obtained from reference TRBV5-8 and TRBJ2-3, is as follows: EAGVTQSPTHLIKTRGQQATLRCSPISGHTSVYWYQQALGLGLQFLLWYDEGEERNRGNFPPRFSGRQFPNYSSELNVNALELEDSALYLCASSLVTELRSDTQYFGPGTRLTVL.

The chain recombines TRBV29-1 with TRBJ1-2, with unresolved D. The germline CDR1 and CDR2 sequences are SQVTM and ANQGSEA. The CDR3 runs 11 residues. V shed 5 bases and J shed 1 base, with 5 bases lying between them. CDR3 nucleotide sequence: TGCAGCGTTCGGGTTAACTATGGCTACACCTTC. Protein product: CSVRVNYGYTF.

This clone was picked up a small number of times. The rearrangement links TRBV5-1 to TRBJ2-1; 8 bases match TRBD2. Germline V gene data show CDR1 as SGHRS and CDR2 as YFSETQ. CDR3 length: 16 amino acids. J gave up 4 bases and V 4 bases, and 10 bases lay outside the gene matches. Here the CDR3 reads CASSLPGGGSYNEQFF. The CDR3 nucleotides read TGCGCCAGCAGCCTCCCCGGCGGGGGGTCTTACAATGAGCAGTTCTTC.

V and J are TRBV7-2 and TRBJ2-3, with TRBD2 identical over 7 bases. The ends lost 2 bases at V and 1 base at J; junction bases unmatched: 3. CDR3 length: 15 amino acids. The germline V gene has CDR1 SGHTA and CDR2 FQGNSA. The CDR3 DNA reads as TGTGCCAGCAGCTTATTCCTAGCGGGCACAGATACGCAGTATTTT. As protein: CASSLFLAGTDTQYF.

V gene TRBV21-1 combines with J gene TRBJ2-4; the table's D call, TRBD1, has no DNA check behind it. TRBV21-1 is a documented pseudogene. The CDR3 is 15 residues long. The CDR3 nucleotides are TGTGCCAGCAGCCCCACAGGGATAGCCAAAAACAGTCAGTACTTC. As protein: CASSPTGIAKNSQYF.

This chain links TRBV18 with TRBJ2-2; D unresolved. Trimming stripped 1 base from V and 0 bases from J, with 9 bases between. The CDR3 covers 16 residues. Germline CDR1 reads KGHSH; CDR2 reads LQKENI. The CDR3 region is CASSPLERANTGELFF. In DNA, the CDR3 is TGTGCCAGCTCACCACTTGAGCGAGCGAACACCGGGGAGCTGTTTTTT.

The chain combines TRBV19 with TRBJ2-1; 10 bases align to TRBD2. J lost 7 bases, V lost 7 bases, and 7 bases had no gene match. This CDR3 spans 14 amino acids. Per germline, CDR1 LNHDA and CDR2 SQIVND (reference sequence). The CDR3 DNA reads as TGTGCCAGTACCCCTAGCGGGGGCAGAAATGAGCAGTTCTTC. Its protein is CASTPSGGRNEQFF.

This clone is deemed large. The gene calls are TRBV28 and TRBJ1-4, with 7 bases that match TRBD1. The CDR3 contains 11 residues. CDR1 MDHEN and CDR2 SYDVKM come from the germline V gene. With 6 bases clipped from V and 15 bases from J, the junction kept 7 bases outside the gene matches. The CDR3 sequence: CASSPGQELFF. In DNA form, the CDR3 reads TGTGCCAGCAGCCCTGGACAGGAGTTGTTTTTT.

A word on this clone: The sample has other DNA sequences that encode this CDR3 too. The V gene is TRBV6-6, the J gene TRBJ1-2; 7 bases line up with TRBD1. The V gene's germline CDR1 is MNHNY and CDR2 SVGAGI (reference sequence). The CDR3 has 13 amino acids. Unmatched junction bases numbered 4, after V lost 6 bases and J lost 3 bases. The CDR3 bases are TGTGCCAGCAGCCCAACAGGGGACTATGGCTACACCTTC. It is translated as CASSPTGDYGYTF.

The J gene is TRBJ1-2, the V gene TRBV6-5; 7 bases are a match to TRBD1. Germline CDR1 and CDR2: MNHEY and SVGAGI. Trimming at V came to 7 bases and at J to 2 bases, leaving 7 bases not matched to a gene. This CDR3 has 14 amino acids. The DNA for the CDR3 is TGTGCCAGCAATTCCTGGGACAGAAACTATGGCTACACCTTC. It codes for CASNSWDRNYGYTF.

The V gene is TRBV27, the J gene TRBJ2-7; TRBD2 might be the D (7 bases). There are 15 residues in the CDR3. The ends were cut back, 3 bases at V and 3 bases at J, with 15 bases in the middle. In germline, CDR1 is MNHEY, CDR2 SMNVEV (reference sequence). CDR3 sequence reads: CASSLGGGGDYEQYF. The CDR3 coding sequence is TGTGCCAGCAGTTTGGGGGGAGGGGGGGACTACGAGCAGTACTTC.

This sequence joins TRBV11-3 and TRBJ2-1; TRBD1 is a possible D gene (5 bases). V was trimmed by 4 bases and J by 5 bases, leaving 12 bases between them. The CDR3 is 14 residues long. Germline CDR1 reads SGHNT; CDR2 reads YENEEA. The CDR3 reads CASSSRAGNNEQFF. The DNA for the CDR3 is TGTGCCAGCAGCTCAAGGGCAGGGAACAATGAGCAGTTCTTC.

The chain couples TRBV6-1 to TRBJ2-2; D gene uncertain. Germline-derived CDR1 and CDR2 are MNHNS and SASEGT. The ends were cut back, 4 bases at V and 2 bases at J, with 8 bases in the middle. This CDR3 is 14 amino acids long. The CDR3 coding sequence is TGTGCCAGCAGTGCTGCCAGAAACACCGGGGAGCTGTTTTTT. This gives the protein CASSAARNTGELFF.

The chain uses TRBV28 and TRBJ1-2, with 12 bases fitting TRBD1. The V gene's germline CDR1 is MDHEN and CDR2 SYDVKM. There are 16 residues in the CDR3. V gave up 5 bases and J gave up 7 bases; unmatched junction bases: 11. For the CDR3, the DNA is TGTGCCAGCAGTCAGGGGACGGGACAGGGGGCTACTGGCTACACCTTC. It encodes CASSQGTGQGATGYTF.

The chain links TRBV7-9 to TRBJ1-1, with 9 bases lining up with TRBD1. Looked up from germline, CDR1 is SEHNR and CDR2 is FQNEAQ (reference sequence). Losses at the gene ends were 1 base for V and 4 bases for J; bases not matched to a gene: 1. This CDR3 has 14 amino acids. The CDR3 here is CASSLGGQGTEAFF. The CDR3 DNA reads TGTGCCAGCAGCTTAGGGGGACAGGGCACTGAAGCTTTCTTT.